This T cell receptor beta chain was captured in a study of memory CD4+ T cells and cytomegalovirus serostatus. Study context: Of the healthy Belgian adults, eight or nine were CMV seropositive and approximately 24 seronegative.

As concerns this clone: Its specificity is unknown.

The CDR3 sequence is 13 residues long. The V end was cut by 2 bases, the J end by 2 bases, with 6 bases between. Germline CDR1 and CDR2: SNHLY and FYNNEI. Data came from immunoSEQ multiplex PCR; TCRdb stores just in-frame clones and leaves some out. Of around 40,000 clones in the sample, nearly 80% were seen once. Single viable CD3+CD4+CD8-CD45RO+ cells were sorted as the memory CD4+ T cells. CMV serostatus came from serum IgG against pp150, pp28, p38, p52. CD4+ T cells were isolated by positive magnetic selection. Study results and caveats: Suggested: most of the CMV-linked TCR signature lies in CD4+ memory cells.

This sequence originates from an adult in good health and CMV-seronegative. The chain carries TRBV2 and TRBJ1-1; D uncertain. Sequences were obtained from memory CD4+ T cells from blood. CDR3 nucleotide sequence: TGTGCCAGCAGTGAACACAGCAACACTGAAGCTTTCTTT. It is translated as CASSEHSNTEAFF.